This T cell receptor (beta chain) appears in the sequencing data of a study of neurological immune-mediated disorders. This clonotype was seen ten or more times. Its specificity is not known. The CDR3 length is 12 residues. Trimming pared 0 bases from V and 3 bases from J, leaving 6 bases between. The germline gives CDR1 DFQATT, CDR2 SNEGSKA (reference sequence). The authors produced cDNA by 5'RACE using 10-nucleotide random UMIs. TCRdb independently ran MiXCR on the 5' RACE reads; one entry per CDR3 protein. Among fewer than 85,000 distinct CDR3 sequences listed, just over 5% were seen once. Study results and caveats: The multiple sclerosis repertoire cluster was not associated with any clinical or MRI feature. Patients with HTLV-1-associated myelopathy showed the most TCR clonal expansion. Those with multiple sclerosis showed the least, falling below healthy controls. No CDR3 amino acid sequences were shared by expanded clones across subjects, suggesting private repertoires in all groups.

The sample taken for sequencing was PBMCs. The J gene is TRBJ2-7, the V gene TRBV20-1; unclear D gene. The sequence derives from a woman aged 25-40 years with multiple sclerosis. CDR3 DNA: TGCAGTGCTAGAGATCTGAGCTACGAGCAGTACTTC. Amino acids: CSARDLSYEQYF.